One sample yielded the 28 T cell receptor beta chains listed below, sequenced in a study of cytomegalovirus exposure and HLA in healthy donors. The PCR had 60 Vbeta and 13 Jbeta primers. Profiling relied on immunoSEQ multiplex PCR, and the TCRdb table lists in-frame clones only, not all of them. Found here are about 140,000 clones, approximately 80% of them singletons; the top ten hold approximately 15%. Input material: PBMCs. The source of these receptors is a woman in her 40s in good health and CMV-seronegative.

In this sample, this clone turned up once. The rearrangement uses TRBV7-9 and TRBJ2-7; D perhaps matches TRBD1 (6 bases). With 3 bases removed from V and 5 bases from J, the gap between germline ends came to 14 bases. The CDR3 covers 14 residues. Germline V gene data show CDR1 as SEHNR and CDR2 as FQNEAQ (reference sequence). The chain's CDR3 is CASSLHRELDEQYF. In DNA form, the CDR3 reads TGTGCCAGCAGCTTGCACAGGGAGTTGGACGAGCAGTACTTC.

Only a few counts were recorded for this clone. This sequence joins TRBV5-1 and TRBJ2-1, with 8 bases matching TRBD1. Germline V gene lookup returns CDR1 SGHRS and CDR2 YFSETQ. This CDR3 region has 15 residues. V shed 0 bases and J 9 bases; nucleotides not matched to a gene: 8. The CDR3 DNA follows: TGCGCCAGCAGCTTGGGGACAGCCCAGGGGGCTGAGCAGTTCTTC. Translating gives CASSLGTAQGAEQFF.

This chain uses TRBV2 with TRBJ2-2; TRBD1 matches 8 bases. J lost 7 bases, V lost 2 bases, and 3 bases had no gene match. This CDR3 is built from 14 residues. Germline V gene sequence: CDR1 SNHLY, CDR2 FYNNEI. The CDR3 sequence is CASSEQGANGELFF. CDR3 coding DNA: TGTGCCAGCAGTGAACAGGGGGCCAACGGGGAGCTGTTTTTT.

V gene TRBV4-1 combines with J gene TRBJ1-2; 8 bases fit TRBD1. CDR3 length equals 20 residues. The germline CDR1 and CDR2 sequences are MGHRA and YSYEKL. The V segment lost 4 bases and the J segment 3 bases; nucleotides outside the gene matches: 22. The CDR3 region is CASSPRLFTGTGGGYYGYTF. In DNA, the CDR3 is TGCGCCAGCAGCCCAAGGCTTTTTACCGGGACAGGTGGAGGTTACTATGGCTACACCTTC.

This rearrangement joins TRBV19 to TRBJ2-1; TRBD2 matches 10 bases. The CDR3 is 14 amino acids. CDR1 is LNHDA, CDR2 SQIVND, per germline (reference sequence). The ends lost 6 bases at V and 7 bases at J; junction bases unmatched: 6. CDR3 DNA: TGTGCCAGTAGGGGCGCTAGCGGGAGTAATGAGCAGTTCTTC. It encodes CASRGASGSNEQFF.

This chain connects TRBV7-3 to TRBJ2-3, with 9 positions matching TRBD2. In germline, CDR1 is SGHTA, CDR2 FQGTGA. The CDR3 is made up of 16 amino acids. The junction had 3 bases not matched to a gene; V was cut back by 1 base and J by 1 base. The CDR3 loop is CASSLNLAGGTDTQYF. The CDR3 DNA reads TGTGCCAGCAGCTTAAATTTAGCGGGGGGCACAGATACGCAGTATTTT. The full variable domain, its missing parts supplied by reference TRBV7-3 and TRBJ2-3, is GAGVSQTPSNKVTEKGKYVELRCDPISGHTALYWYRQSLGQGPEFLIYFQGTGAADDSGLPNDRFFAVRPEGSVSTLKIQRTERGDSAVYLCASSLNLAGGTDTQYFGPGTRLTVL.

This clone was seen only a few times. V gene TRBV25-1 combines with J gene TRBJ2-7; maybe TRBD1 (5 bases). CDR3 length: 13 amino acids. Germline V lookup: CDR1 MGHDK, CDR2 SYGVNS. Deletions cut 5 bases from V and 2 bases from J, with 10 bases between. The CDR3 nucleotides are TGTGCCAGCAGTACAGGAACCCCCTACGAGCAGTACTTC. Its protein product is CASSTGTPYEQYF.

Comment on this clone: The germline gene is not matched at one end of the junction; a read error may be the cause. The CDR3: CASSLFGTSGIDF. DNA for the CDR3: TGTGCCAGCAGCTTGTTCGGCACTAGCGGGATAGACTTC. This rearrangement joins TRBV5-4 to TRBJ2-7; the match to TRBD2 covers 10 bases. The length of the CDR3 is 13 residues. Germline lookup yields CDR1 SGHNT and CDR2 YYREEE (reference sequence). The whole variable domain, filled in from reference TRBV5-4 and TRBJ2-7, reads ETGVTQSPTHLIKTRGQQVTLRCSSQSGHNTVSWYQQALGQGPQFIFQYYREEENGRGNFPPRFSGLQFPNYSSELNVNALELDDSALYLCASSLFGTSGIDFGPGTRLTVT.

The gene calls are TRBV7-2 and TRBJ2-7; 8 bases match TRBD2. This CDR3 is built from 16 residues. J was trimmed by 2 bases and V by 1 base; bases with no gene match: 7. Germline V gene data show CDR1 as SGHTA and CDR2 as FQGNSA. The CDR3 DNA reads TGTGCCAGCAGCTTAGAATGGAGTAGCGGGGCCTACGAGCAGTACTTC. This sequence encodes CASSLEWSSGAYEQYF.

This clone was seen only once. The rearrangement links TRBV5-4 to TRBJ1-1; 9 nucleotides line up with TRBD1. Germline V gene lookup returns CDR1 SGHNT and CDR2 YYREEE (reference sequence). The ends lost 4 bases at V and 5 bases at J; junction bases unmatched: 9. The CDR3 covers 15 residues. The chain's CDR3 is CASSLGQGSRTEAFF. The DNA for the CDR3 is TGTGCCAGCAGCCTGGGACAGGGAAGTCGGACTGAAGCTTTCTTT.

On this clone: The germline gene is not matched at one end of the junction; a read error may be the cause. The chain couples TRBV5-6 to TRBJ2-7; the match to TRBD1 covers 8 bases. The germline V gene has CDR1 SGHDT and CDR2 YYEEEE. The CDR3 extends over 13 amino acids. In DNA, the CDR3 is TGTGCCAGCAGGTTGGACAGGGCTGGCGAGCAGTACTTC. Protein product: CASRLDRAGEQYF.

The chain uses TRBV6-5 and TRBJ2-3, with 8 nucleotides matching TRBD1. The CDR3 has 14 amino acids. The germline gives CDR1 MNHEY, CDR2 SVGAGI. Trimming removed 6 bases from V and 7 bases from J; junction bases left unmatched: 9. The CDR3 here is CASSQIQGAYTQYF. The CDR3 DNA reads as TGTGCCAGCAGCCAAATCCAGGGGGCATATACGCAGTATTTT.

The chain couples TRBV28 to TRBJ1-1, with D perhaps TRBD1 (5 bases). The V gene lost 8 bases and the J gene lost 7 bases, with 17 bases spanning the gap. The CDR3 has 13 residues. Looked up from germline, CDR1 is MDHEN and CDR2 is SYDVKM. CDR3 nucleotides: TGTGCCAGCGGATCGGGGGGAAAGGTTGAAGCTTTCTTT. Protein: CASGSGGKVEAFF.

V is TRBV11-2 and J is TRBJ2-5, with 7 nucleotides matching TRBD1. The germline gives CDR1 SGHAT, CDR2 FQNNGV. The CDR3 runs 16 residues. V shed 7 bases and J 3 bases; nucleotides not matched to a gene: 14. CDR3 sequence (DNA): TGTGCCAGCACCACCGGGAAAAGGGGGCGGGAAGAGACCCAGTACTTC. Translation gives CASTTGKRGREETQYF. The variable domain in full, with the rest retrieved from reference TRBV11-2 and TRBJ2-5, is EAGVAQSPRYKIIEKRQSVAFWCNPISGHATLYWYQQILGQGPKLLIQFQNNGVVDDSQLPKDRFSAERLKGVDSTLKIQPAKLEDSAVYLCASTTGKRGREETQYFGPGTRLLVL.

This clone was seen a handful of times. The V and J genes are TRBV7-3 and TRBJ1-1, with D perhaps matching TRBD1 (5 bases). The germline V and J ends were trimmed by 2 bases and 0 bases, with 7 bases remaining between them. The germline V gene has CDR1 SGHTA and CDR2 FQGTGA. The CDR3 consists of 14 residues. This CDR3 is CASSLGGMNTEAFF. As DNA, the CDR3 is TGTGCCAGCAGCTTAGGGGGGATGAACACTGAAGCTTTCTTT.

The chain combines TRBV12-5 with TRBJ1-2, with 7 bases matching TRBD1. V was clipped by 6 bases and J by 4 bases; unmatched bases: 11. Germline CDR1 is LGHNT and CDR2 is FRNRAP. The CDR3 covers 15 residues. The DNA of the CDR3 is TGTGCTAGTGGCGACCTTAGGGGGCTGGTCTATGGCTACACCTTC. Residues: CASGDLRGLVYGYTF. Full variable domain (rest looked up from reference TRBV12-5 and TRBJ1-2): DARVTQTPRHKVTEMGQEVTMRCQPILGHNTVFWYRQTMMQGLELLAYFRNRAPLDDSGMPKDRFSAEMPDATLATLKIQPSEPRDSAVYFCASGDLRGLVYGYTFGSGTRLTVV.

The V call is TRBV11-2, the J call TRBJ2-1; D remains ambiguous. The CDR3 length is 14 residues. The germline gives CDR1 SGHAT, CDR2 FQNNGV. The V gene lost 4 bases and the J gene lost 6 bases, with 13 bases spanning the gap. In DNA, the CDR3 is TGTGCCAGCAGCTCCCCAATAAGCCGCAATGAGCAGTTCTTC. Translation gives CASSSPISRNEQFF.

This clone was recorded only once. V is TRBV5-4 and J is TRBJ2-3; 7 nucleotides agree with TRBD1. V dropped 3 bases and J dropped 3; count of bases not matched to a gene: 4. Germline V lookup: CDR1 SGHNT, CDR2 YYREEE (reference sequence). This CDR3 spans 14 amino acids. The DNA for the CDR3 is TGTGCCAGCAGCTCTGGACAGGTTACAGATACGCAGTATTTT. Protein: CASSSGQVTDTQYF.

The V gene is TRBV5-1, the J gene TRBJ1-1; a weak D match, TRBD1 (5 bases). V lost 0 bases, J lost 3 bases, and 12 bases lay in between. CDR3 size: 15 residues. Per the germline V gene, CDR1 is SGHRS and CDR2 is YFSETQ. The CDR3 here is CASSLDGGRDTEAFF. The CDR3 DNA sequence: TGCGCCAGCAGCTTGGATGGGGGGAGGGACACTGAAGCTTTCTTT. The full variable domain, its missing parts supplied by reference TRBV5-1 and TRBJ1-1, is KAGVTQTPRYLIKTRGQQVTLSCSPISGHRSVSWYQQTPGQGLQFLFEYFSETQRNKGNFPGRFSGRQFSNSRSEMNVSTLELGDSALYLCASSLDGGRDTEAFFGQGTRLTVV.

The rearrangement joins TRBV15 to TRBJ2-7; D unclear. This CDR3 has 18 residues. Trimming removed 5 bases at V and 1 base at J, with 24 bases between. Germline V gene lookup returns CDR1 LNHNV and CDR2 YYDKDF (reference sequence). The CDR3 nucleotides are TGTGCCACCAGCCTTGATCCGACCGCGGCAGCAAAGTCCTACGAGCAGTACTTC. As protein: CATSLDPTAAAKSYEQYF.

This chain's CDR3 is CASLPEGYTEAFF. CDR3 DNA: TGTGCCAGCTTACCGGAGGGCTACACTGAAGCTTTCTTT. J is TRBJ1-1 and V is TRBV11-1; D gene uncertain. CDR1 is SGHAT, CDR2 FQDESV, per germline (reference sequence). The CDR3 is 13 residues long. V was cut by 8 bases and J by 3 bases, with 13 bases left in between.

The chain employs TRBV27 and TRBJ1-6; unclear D gene. CDR1 is MNHEY and CDR2 is SMNVEV in the germline V gene (reference sequence). V lost 10 bases, J lost 10 bases, and 23 bases lay in between. The CDR3 totals 15 residues. Here the CDR3 reads CATSKGGGRGSPLHF. As DNA, the CDR3 is TGTGCCACCAGCAAAGGTGGCGGTAGAGGATCACCCCTCCACTTT.

This rearrangement joins TRBV6-5 to TRBJ2-1; TRBD1 matches at 9 bases. The CDR3 is made up of 15 amino acids. Unmatched junction bases numbered 2, after V lost 5 bases and J lost 0 bases. From germline, CDR1 is MNHEY and CDR2 SVGAGI. The CDR3 loop reads CASSRQGVSYNEQFF. The CDR3 bases are TGTGCCAGCAGTAGACAGGGGGTCTCCTACAATGAGCAGTTCTTC.

The V and J genes are TRBV28 and TRBJ2-7, with D tentatively TRBD1 (5 bases). In germline, CDR1 is MDHEN, CDR2 SYDVKM. V was cut by 6 bases and J by 4 bases, with 19 bases left in between. The CDR3 contains 15 residues. In DNA, the CDR3 is TGTGCCAGCAGACCGGACACCAGACCCTTTTACGAGCAGTACTTC. Residues: CASRPDTRPFYEQYF.

This clone showed up just once. The chain carries TRBV13 and TRBJ2-7, with 8 bases matching TRBD1. The germline CDR1 and CDR2 sequences are PRHDT and FYEKMQ (reference sequence). Unmatched junction bases numbered 8, after V lost 4 bases and J lost 6 bases. The CDR3 has 14 amino acids. DNA for the CDR3: TGTGCCAGCAGCTCCGGGACAGGTATATCCGAGCAGTACTTC. Translation gives CASSSGTGISEQYF.

The chain couples TRBV28 to TRBJ2-2; 7 bases are a match to TRBD1. The V segment lost 10 bases and the J segment 3 bases; nucleotides outside the gene matches: 11. Looked up from germline, CDR1 is MDHEN and CDR2 is SYDVKM. The CDR3 runs to 15 residues. This chain's CDR3 is CATRAGQGDTGELFF. CDR3 nucleotide sequence: TGTGCCACCAGGGCAGGGCAGGGGGACACCGGGGAGCTGTTTTTT.

The CDR3 is CASSWTGDLGMNTEAFF. The DNA for the CDR3 is TGCGCCAGCAGCTGGACAGGGGATTTGGGCATGAACACTGAAGCTTTCTTT. The chain employs TRBV5-1 and TRBJ1-1, with 9 bases fitting TRBD1. Germline V gene sequence: CDR1 SGHRS, CDR2 YFSETQ. The V and J ends lost 3 bases and 0 bases, in that order; junction bases with no gene match: 9. The CDR3 is 17 amino acids.

The chain couples TRBV6-1 to TRBJ1-2, with a possible D match to TRBD1 (5 bases). The CDR3 sequence is 13 residues long. From germline, CDR1 is MNHNS and CDR2 SASEGT. V was pared by 3 bases and J by 7 bases, with 12 bases between. The CDR3 sequence: CASSDSGSRGYTF. Written as DNA, the CDR3 is TGTGCCAGCAGTGACTCAGGGTCTCGTGGCTACACCTTC.